This T cell receptor beta chain was documented in a study of T cell repertoires in cytomegalovirus infection. Study background: Recently identified HLA-C-restricted CMV epitopes and well-studied HLA-B-restricted CMV epitopes were used by the study.

Concerning this clonotype: Its target is unknown.

With 3 bases removed from V and 2 bases from J, the gap between germline ends came to 11 bases. Germline assignment: CDR1 SEHNR and CDR2 FQNEAQ (reference sequence). The CDR3 has 15 residues. One entry per CDR3 protein, called by TCRdb with MiXCR from the reads. Among about 920,000 distinct CDR3 sequences listed, roughly 30% were seen once. The chain uses TRBV7-9 and TRBJ2-1; D possibly matches TRBD1 or TRBD2 (5 bases each). This material consisted of cultured CD8+ T cells from PBMCs, taken from culture after CMV antigen stimulation. The receptor was derived from a human donor in good health (CMV status not recorded). Some clones in this sample may be carry-over from other donors' samples. CDR3: CASSFEGYTYNEQFF. CDR3 coding DNA: TGTGCCAGCAGCTTTGAGGGGTACACCTACAATGAGCAGTTCTTC.